These T cell receptor beta chains were read from a single sample in a study of cytomegalovirus exposure and HLA in healthy donors. Repertoires were generated with immunoSEQ multiplex PCR, while TCRdb's copy carries only in-frame clones and drops some. This repertoire shows 150,000 or so clones, around 84% found once; its top ten account for about 6%. Specimen: PBMCs. These receptors originate from a man in his fifties in good health and CMV-seropositive. Each CDR3 is given with its conserved first and last residue. Each record gives: V gene, D gene, J gene, CDR3 protein, CDR3 DNA. The D gene is left open where the match is weak.

V gene: TRBV9; D gene: TRBD1; J gene: TRBJ2-1; CDR3 protein: CASSVGGQGGDEQFF; CDR3 DNA: TGTGCCAGCAGCGTAGGGGGACAGGGGGGCGATGAGCAGTTCTTC
V gene: TRBV5-6; D gene: TRBD2; J gene: TRBJ2-1; CDR3 protein: CASSLVWTSGNEQFF; CDR3 DNA: TGTGCCAGCAGCTTGGTCTGGACTAGCGGCAATGAGCAGTTCTTC
V gene: TRBV5-8; D gene: TRBD2; J gene: TRBJ2-2; CDR3 protein: CAGLAGDVTGELFF; CDR3 DNA: TGTGCCGGACTAGCGGGAGACGTCACCGGGGAGCTGTTTTTT
V gene: TRBV11-3; D gene: -; J gene: TRBJ2-3; CDR3 protein: CASSYPGLYTDTQYF; CDR3 DNA: TGTGCCAGCAGCTACCCGGGACTCTACACAGATACGCAGTATTTT
V gene: TRBV29-1; D gene: TRBD1; J gene: TRBJ2-1; CDR3 protein: CSVEEDRGLFF; CDR3 DNA: TGCAGCGTTGAAGAGGACAGGGGGCTGTTCTTC
V gene: TRBV9; D gene: TRBD1; J gene: TRBJ2-7; CDR3 protein: CASSPRDRGHEQYF; CDR3 DNA: TGTGCCAGCAGCCCCCGGGACAGGGGCCACGAGCAGTACTTC
V gene: TRBV7-8; D gene: TRBD2; J gene: TRBJ2-1; CDR3 protein: CASSLARIAGGRHNEQFF; CDR3 DNA: TGTGCCAGCAGCTTAGCGCGGATAGCGGGGGGGAGACACAATGAGCAGTTCTTC
V gene: TRBV10-2; D gene: TRBD2; J gene: TRBJ2-5; CDR3 protein: CASSESGRDQETQYF; CDR3 DNA: TGCGCCAGCAGTGAAAGCGGGAGAGACCAAGAGACCCAGTACTTC
V gene: TRBV7-9; D gene: TRBD1; J gene: TRBJ1-4; CDR3 protein: CASSLSKDRFGEKLFF; CDR3 DNA: TGTGCCAGCAGCTTAAGCAAGGACAGGTTCGGCGAAAAACTGTTTTTT
V gene: TRBV9; D gene: TRBD1; J gene: TRBJ1-4; CDR3 protein: CASSTSQGSGEKLFF; CDR3 DNA: TGTGCCAGCAGCACCTCACAGGGGTCCGGTGAAAAACTGTTTTTT
V gene: TRBV6-1; D gene: TRBD1; J gene: TRBJ1-1; CDR3 protein: CASRDRGLPNTEAFF; CDR3 DNA: TGTGCCAGTCGGGACAGGGGGCTGCCGAACACTGAAGCTTTCTTT
V gene: TRBV29-1; D gene: TRBD1; J gene: TRBJ2-1; CDR3 protein: CSVKKTGFMQFF; CDR3 DNA: TGCAGCGTGAAAAAGACAGGGTTCATGCAGTTCTTC
V gene: TRBV30; D gene: -; J gene: TRBJ1-5; CDR3 protein: CAYHEQGGQPQHF; CDR3 DNA: TGTGCTTACCACGAACAGGGTGGTCAGCCCCAGCATTTT
V gene: TRBV2; D gene: TRBD1; J gene: TRBJ1-3; CDR3 protein: CATRQGAGNTIYF; CDR3 DNA: TGTGCCACCAGACAGGGGGCCGGAAACACCATATATTTT
V gene: TRBV15; D gene: -; J gene: TRBJ2-2; CDR3 protein: CATSRAGNLANTGELFF; CDR3 DNA: TGTGCCACCAGCAGAGCGGGGAACCTCGCGAACACCGGGGAGCTGTTTTTT